The clone carrying this T cell receptor (beta chain) showed up just a few times. Germline loops: CDR1 SGHNT, CDR2 YYREEE (reference sequence). CDR3 length: 12 amino acids. After removal of 4 bases from V and 6 bases from J, the junction contained 4 bases not matched to a gene. Source study methods: Estimates of nucleated cell counts were drawn from the amplification of reference gene primers. Sequenced by immunoSEQ multiplex PCR; TCRdb stores in-frame clones only, minus some. The V and J calls and clone size are taken from that table; D and trimming were inferred from the DNA. The table includes about 170,000 clones, about 83% detected once. This entry is derived from a study of blood T cell repertoires in COVID-19.

The rearrangement uses TRBV5-4 and TRBJ2-7; TRBD1 matches at 7 bases. The receptor comes from a woman between 70 and 85 years old who had recovered from COVID-19. The sequenced sample was peripheral blood. Written as DNA, the CDR3 is TGTGCCAGCAGCCCCCCAGGGGGCGAGCAGTACTTC. It translates to CASSPPGGEQYF.